These T cell receptor beta chains were read from a single sample in a study of T cell changes during pregnancy in multiple sclerosis. Method: immunoSEQ multiplex PCR; TCRdb's copy keeps in-frame clones and lacks some. The data show around 80,000 clones, roughly nine tenths seen once. Sequencing was performed on peripheral blood, taken before pregnancy. The receptors originated from a female donor with multiple sclerosis, enrolled in a pregnancy study. Each CDR3 is given with its conserved first and last residue. D genes are given only for firm matches. Part of the rows lack a size; the others show once, few, many or a class for expanded clones.

>TRBJ2-2|.|.|TRBV10-2
TGCGCCAGCAGTGGAGCCCCCCGGGAGTCGAACACCGGGGAGCTGTTTTTT
CASSGAPRESNTGELFF
>TRBJ1-3|.|.|TRBV25-1
TGTGCCAGCAGTGTGACAGACTCTGGAAACACCATATATTTT
CASSVTDSGNTIYF
>TRBJ1-2|.|.|TRBV20-1
TGCAGTGCTAGACTAGGCTACACCTTC
CSARLGYTF
>TRBJ2-5|TRBD2|.|TRBV5-5
TGTGCCAGCAGCCGGGAGGGGCACGAGACCCAGTACTTC
CASSREGHETQYF
>TRBJ2-7|.|.|TRBV29-1
TGCAGCGTTGAATTAGTCAATTCCTACGAGCAGTACTTC
CSVELVNSYEQYF
>TRBJ2-4|.|.|TRBV6-1
TGTGCCAGCAGTAGGGGGGGAGACCCGAACATTCAGTACTTC
CASSRGGDPNIQYF
>TRBJ1-1|.|.|TRBV2
TGTGCCAGCAGTGAAGCCGCGGGGGGGAACACTGAAGCTTTCTTT
CASSEAAGGNTEAFF
>TRBJ2-1|TRBD1|.|TRBV7-6
TGTGCCAGCAGCCCTCGACAGGGGATAGGCAATGAGCAGTTCTTC
CASSPRQGIGNEQFF
>TRBJ1-6|TRBD1|few|TRBV19
TGTGCCAGCAAAACAGGGGTTAGGGCACCCCTCCACTTT
CASKTGVRAPLHF
>TRBJ2-3|TRBD2|.|TRBV12-5
TGTGCTAGTGGAGCGGGACTAGCGGGGCTCACAGATACGCAGTATTTT
CASGAGLAGLTDTQYF
>TRBJ2-4|.|.|TRBV29-1
TGCAGCGTGGAAACCCGGGTTCGAAACATTCAGTACTTC
CSVETRVRNIQYF
>TRBJ1-2|.|.|TRBV18
TGTGCCAGCTCCGTTAACTCGGGTGACTATGGCTACACCTTC
CASSVNSGDYGYTF
>TRBJ2-2|.|.|TRBV5-1
TGCGCCAGCAGCCCCGAATTGCAGTACACCGGGGAGCTGTTTTTT
CASSPELQYTGELFF
>TRBJ1-4|.|once|TRBV21-1
TGTGCCAGCAGCAAAAAGGACAGGGCGGGGGCAACTAATGAAAAACTGTTTTTT
CASSKKDRAGATNEKLFF
>TRBJ2-3|.|.|TRBV10-3
TGTGCCATCAGTGAGATAGGTAGCGGAGGTTTTAGCACAGATACGCAGTATTTT
CAISEIGSGGFSTDTQYF
>TRBJ1-6|TRBD1|.|TRBV19
TGTGCCAGTAACATACAACAGGGGGGTAATTCACCCCTCCACTTT
CASNIQQGGNSPLHF
>TRBJ2-1|TRBD2|.|TRBV5-6
TGTGCCAGCAGCTTGTTAATGTCGGCTCTAGCGGGGATCTACAATGAGCAGTTCTTC
CASSLLMSALAGIYNEQFF
>TRBJ2-1|TRBD2|.|TRBV10-3
TGTGCCATCAGTGAGTCGATAGGGAGGGGCGGCGGTGAGCAGTTCTTC
CAISESIGRGGGEQFF
>TRBJ1-2|TRBD1|once|TRBV19
TGTGCCAGTAGTACCCCACGACAGGGCCTCTGGGGCTACACCTTC
CASSTPRQGLWGYTF
>TRBJ1-2|.|.|TRBV4-1
TGCGCCAGCAGCCCCCGATTGGGGGGAGGCTACACCTTC
CASSPRLGGGYTF
>TRBJ1-5|TRBD1|.|TRBV7-2
TGTGCCAGCAGCTTTTCCGGACAGGGGCATCAGCCCCAGCATTTT
CASSFSGQGHQPQHF
>TRBJ2-3|TRBD1|.|TRBV7-6
TGTGCCAGCAGACAGGGGGCGCTGTCTGACACAGATACGCAGTATTTT
CASRQGALSDTDTQYF
>TRBJ1-5|.|.|TRBV6-1
TGTGCCACCACCTTAGAACAGGGAAGCAATCAGCCCCAGCATTTT
CATTLEQGSNQPQHF